The 3 T cell receptor beta chains reported below all come from one sample, sequenced in a study of beta chain features in type 1 diabetes. Expressed TCRB transcripts were sequenced, since all the RNA that had been isolated was reverse transcribed. This table comes from immunoSEQ multiplex PCR, and its TCRdb copy is limited to in-frame clones, with some not included. The profile shows 600,000 or so clones, roughly an eighth of them singletons. These receptors have no identified antigens. General study findings and limits: TCRB CDR3s from Type 1 diabetes patients were moderately but significantly shorter in all four CD4+ subsets.

Sequenced input: naive CD4+ T cells from blood. The receptors stem from a man between 18 and 35 years old with type 1 diabetes.

DNA of the CDR3: TGTGCCAGCAGCGCCGAGGACAGGACGGGCTATGGCTACACCTTC. Its protein is CASSAEDRTGYGYTF. The gene calls are TRBV9 and TRBJ1-2, with 7 positions matching TRBD1. CDR3 length: 15 residues. V lost 3 bases and J lost 4; bases outside the gene matches: 9. Germline lookup yields CDR1 SGDLS and CDR2 YYNGEE.

The rearrangement uses TRBV5-1 and TRBJ2-1; TRBD2 aligns across 8 bases. The CDR3 loop spans 16 amino acids. V lost 0 bases, J lost 5 bases, and 7 bases stayed unmatched. The germline V gene encodes CDR1 SGHRS and CDR2 YFSETQ. CDR3 amino acids: CASSLASLAGDNEQFF. CDR3 nucleotides: TGCGCCAGCAGCTTGGCCAGCCTAGCGGGTGACAATGAGCAGTTCTTC.

This chain joins TRBV6-5 and TRBJ2-3; the match to TRBD2 covers 7 bases. This CDR3 is 15 amino acids long. Losses at the gene ends were 4 bases for V and 0 bases for J; bases not matched to a gene: 4. Germline V gene sequence: CDR1 MNHEY, CDR2 SVGAGI. The DNA of the CDR3 is TGTGCCAGCAGTTTGCTAGCGGCTAGCACAGATACGCAGTATTTT. It yields the protein CASSLLAASTDTQYF.